These 30 T cell receptor beta chains originate from one sample sequenced in a study of blood T cell repertoires in COVID-19. Sequenced by immunoSEQ multiplex PCR; TCRdb stores in-frame clones only, minus some. The sample carries approximately 77,000 clones, less than 85% recorded once. The material sequenced was peripheral blood. These receptors originate from a woman in her 70s with acute or convalescent COVID-19.

The rearrangement joins TRBV11-2 to TRBJ1-5; unclear D gene. From germline, CDR1 is SGHAT and CDR2 FQNNGV. The CDR3 spans 13 residues. Trimming shortened V by 4 bases and J by 3 bases, and 7 bases separated the two germline ends. The DNA for the CDR3 is TGTGCCAGCAGCTCCTCCCCCAATCAGCCCCAGCATTTT. Its translation is CASSSSPNQPQHF.

The chain has TRBV9 and TRBJ2-5, with 10 bases aligning to TRBD2. Germline-derived CDR1 and CDR2 are SGDLS and YYNGEE. This CDR3 comprises 17 residues. V trimming: 0 bases; J trimming: 3 bases; junction bases outside the gene matches: 8. The CDR3 DNA follows: TGTGCCAGCAGCGTAGGGAGGGGACTAGCGAACGAAGAGACCCAGTACTTC. Translated, it gives CASSVGRGLANEETQYF.

The V gene is TRBV9, the J gene TRBJ1-1; unclear D gene. This CDR3 contains 13 residues. Germline assignment: CDR1 SGDLS and CDR2 YYNGEE. Trimming took 3 bases from V and 1 from J, leaving 7 bases between them. This chain's CDR3 is CASSARQNTEAFF. The DNA of the CDR3 is TGTGCCAGCAGCGCCCGACAGAACACTGAAGCTTTCTTT.

The chain combines TRBV7-9 with TRBJ1-3, with D tentatively TRBD1 (6 bases). The CDR3 contains 15 residues. Trimming stripped 5 bases from V and 2 bases from J, with 13 bases between. CDR1 is SEHNR and CDR2 is FQNEAQ in the germline V gene (reference sequence). This CDR3 is CASSPPGVAGNTIYF. DNA for the CDR3: TGTGCCAGCAGCCCACCAGGGGTTGCTGGAAACACCATATATTTT.

The rearrangement uses TRBV29-1 and TRBJ1-2; 7 nucleotides match TRBD1. From germline, CDR1 is SQVTM and CDR2 ANQGSEA. CDR3 length equals 17 residues. With 3 bases clipped from V and 5 bases from J, the junction kept 18 bases outside the gene matches. The CDR3 loop reads CSVDSEWVGQLRYGYTF. The CDR3 DNA follows: TGCAGCGTTGATAGTGAGTGGGTGGGACAGCTACGATATGGCTACACCTTC.

V is TRBV9 and J is TRBJ2-3; the D gene is possibly TRBD1 (5 bases). The CDR3 spans 16 residues. Germline-derived CDR1 and CDR2 are SGDLS and YYNGEE. Trimming took off 3 bases at V and 2 bases at J, with 16 bases between the two ends. The CDR3 nucleotides read TGTGCCAGCAGCGCCTTCGGTCAAGGGGCCACAGATACGCAGTATTTT. Amino acids: CASSAFGQGATDTQYF.

The chain recombines TRBV29-1 with TRBJ2-3, with D perhaps TRBD1 (5 bases). The V gene lost 4 bases and the J gene lost 5 bases, with 13 bases spanning the gap. Germline V gene data show CDR1 as SQVTM and CDR2 as ANQGSEA. The CDR3 sequence is 13 residues long. CDR3 in DNA: TGCAGCGTTGCTTTCAGGGTGGGAGATACGCAGTATTTT. It is translated as CSVAFRVGDTQYF.

This chain connects TRBV27 to TRBJ2-7; 7 nucleotides line up with TRBD1. This CDR3 has 14 residues. CDR1 MNHEY and CDR2 SMNVEV come from the germline V gene (reference sequence). J was trimmed by 7 bases and V by 5 bases; bases with no gene match: 11. As DNA, the CDR3 is TGTGCCAGCAGTCCGTGGGCCGCCAGGGGGGAGCAGTACTTC. Protein product: CASSPWAARGEQYF.

This clone was counted between two and nine times. The chain carries TRBV28 and TRBJ1-4, with TRBD1 as a possible D gene (5 bases). V was shortened by 8 bases and J by 6 bases, with 10 bases between the two germline ends. This CDR3 comprises 12 residues. Per the germline V gene, CDR1 is MDHEN and CDR2 is SYDVKM. CDR3 sequence reads: CASLGQDEKLFF. The CDR3 DNA follows: TGTGCCAGCTTGGGGCAGGATGAAAAACTGTTTTTT.

The chain carries TRBV5-5 and TRBJ1-1; D is uncertain. The CDR3 has 17 residues. With 2 bases removed from V and 0 bases from J, the gap between germline ends came to 17 bases. CDR1 and CDR2 from the germline V gene are SGHKS and YYEKEE (reference sequence). CDR3 DNA: TGTGCCAGCAGCTTATTCGTCGGAGCAGCCATGAACACTGAAGCTTTCTTT. It specifies CASSLFVGAAMNTEAFF.

This clone was seen more than once but under ten times. The rearrangement uses TRBV6-5 and TRBJ1-1; D gene unclear. Germline loops: CDR1 MNHEY, CDR2 SVGAGI. The germline V and J ends were trimmed by 6 bases and 12 bases, with 14 bases remaining between them. The CDR3 contains 11 residues. CDR3 sequence (DNA): TGTGCCAGCAGGCATCGGGGTCCGACTTTCTTT. Its translation: CASRHRGPTFF.

This clone has only a few counts. V and J are TRBV7-9 and TRBJ1-2; possible D gene TRBD1, 5 bases. This CDR3 is 14 amino acids long. V gave up 3 bases and J gave up 1 base, with 9 bases separating them. Germline V gene lookup returns CDR1 SEHNR and CDR2 FQNEAQ (reference sequence). The CDR3 DNA follows: TGTGCCAGCAGCTTTCACGACAGTAACTATGGCTACACCTTC. Protein sequence: CASSFHDSNYGYTF.

The CDR3 spells CASSLGDSNYGYTF. In DNA form, the CDR3 reads TGCGCCAGCAGCTTAGGTGACTCTAACTATGGCTACACCTTC. The chain has TRBV5-1 and TRBJ1-2; D gene unclear. Germline CDR1 is SGHRS and CDR2 is YFSETQ. Trimming left V 2 bases short and J 0 bases short, with 8 bases between. CDR3 size: 14 residues.

The V and J genes are TRBV6-5 and TRBJ1-1, with D possibly being TRBD1 (5 bases). This CDR3 is built from 12 residues. The germline CDR1 and CDR2 sequences are MNHEY and SVGAGI. Trimming cost V 0 bases and J 11 bases, with 10 bases left between them. The CDR3, as DNA: TGTGCCAGCAGTTACTCGGGGGGGAGGGCTTTCTTT. It is translated as CASSYSGGRAFF.

The table lists this clone with a few counts. This rearrangement joins TRBV27 to TRBJ1-2; TRBD1 matches at 12 bases. The CDR3 totals 18 residues. J lost 0 bases, V lost 2 bases, and 7 bases had no gene match. Germline values: CDR1 MNHEY, CDR2 SMNVEV (reference sequence). As DNA, the CDR3 is TGTGCCAGCAGTTTAGGGACAGGGGGCGCGATGGCTAACTATGGCTACACCTTC. It codes for CASSLGTGGAMANYGYTF.

The rearrangement uses TRBV5-1 and TRBJ2-3; a weak D match, TRBD2 (5 bases). The germline V and J ends were trimmed by 4 bases and 1 base, with 13 bases remaining between them. CDR1 and CDR2 (germline): SGHRS, YFSETQ. The CDR3 has 15 amino acids. CDR3 nucleotide sequence: TGCGCCAGCAGCCGGAGCGGCTCGGGCACAGATACGCAGTATTTT. As protein: CASSRSGSGTDTQYF. Using reference TRBV5-1 and TRBJ2-3 for the parts outside the CDR3, the full variable domain is KAGVTQTPRYLIKTRGQQVTLSCSPISGHRSVSWYQQTPGQGLQFLFEYFSETQRNKGNFPGRFSGRQFSNSRSEMNVSTLELGDSALYLCASSRSGSGTDTQYFGPGTRLTVL.

The J gene is TRBJ1-2, the V gene TRBV6-2 or TRBV6-3; D gene ambiguous. CDR3 size: 13 residues. Trimming shortened V by 2 bases and J by 5 bases, and 9 bases separated the two germline ends. Per the germline V gene, CDR1 is MNHEY and CDR2 is SVGEGT. The CDR3 is CASSYAATYGYTF. CDR3 nucleotides: TGTGCCAGCAGTTACGCGGCTACGTATGGCTACACCTTC.

DNA for the CDR3: TGTGCCAGCAGTTTATCGTTCAGGGGGTCCCCTCCGGTCCAAGAGACCCAGTACTTC. The encoded protein is CASSLSFRGSPPVQETQYF. The chain uses TRBV27 and TRBJ2-5; the match to TRBD1 covers 7 bases. V was pared by 0 bases and J by 1 base, with 14 bases of the junction left unmatched. Per the germline V gene, CDR1 is MNHEY and CDR2 is SMNVEV (reference sequence). CDR3 length: 19 residues.

In its sample, this clone was seen once. This chain links TRBV5-4 with TRBJ2-3, with 8 positions matching TRBD2. CDR1 and CDR2 from the germline V gene are SGHNT and YYREEE (reference sequence). The V gene end was trimmed by 5 bases and the J gene end by 1 base; junction bases not matched to a gene: 6. The CDR3 totals 15 residues. For the CDR3, the DNA is TGTGCCAGCAGTTGGACTAGCTACGGCACAGATACGCAGTATTTT. Its protein product is CASSWTSYGTDTQYF.

The rearrangement links TRBV7-2 to TRBJ1-2; D is undetermined. Germline assignment: CDR1 SGHTA and CDR2 FQGNSA. The CDR3 spans 12 residues. Trimming took off 1 base at V and 5 bases at J, with 5 bases between the two ends. The CDR3 DNA sequence: TGTGCCAGCAGCTTAGGCGGTTATGGCTACACCTTC. It encodes CASSLGGYGYTF.

The sample holds a few counts of this clone. CDR3 nucleotides: TGTGCCAGCAGCAAATGTCTGGACAGGGCCGGAACTGAAGCTTTCTTT. It codes for CASSKCLDRAGTEAFF. V usage is TRBV21-1 and J usage is TRBJ1-1; TRBD1 was called by the table and not checked on the DNA. TRBV21-1 represents a pseudogene. The CDR3 covers 16 residues.

The chain uses TRBV5-6 and TRBJ2-6; D might be TRBD1 (6 bases). The CDR3 is 17 amino acids. Trimming left V 2 bases short and J 2 bases short, with 14 bases between. Per the germline V gene, CDR1 is SGHDT and CDR2 is YYEEEE. The DNA for the CDR3 is TGTGCCAGCAGCTTTTACAGGGTGGGTCCTGGGGCCAACGTCCTGACTTTC. Protein sequence: CASSFYRVGPGANVLTF.

This sequence joins TRBV7-2 and TRBJ2-5; D possibly corresponds to TRBD1 (6 bases). The V and J ends lost 5 bases and 7 bases respectively, with 26 bases between them. The CDR3 totals 17 residues. From germline, CDR1 is SGHTA and CDR2 FQGNSA. The DNA of the CDR3 is TGTGCCAGCAGCCTAGAGGGGACATCCCGGCTTCGACGGACCCAGTACTTC. Translation: CASSLEGTSRLRRTQYF.

The rearrangement uses TRBV13 and TRBJ1-2; D is undetermined. Trimming pared 5 bases from V and 8 bases from J, leaving 18 bases between. Germline V CDR1 and CDR2: PRHDT, FYEKMQ (reference sequence). This CDR3 contains 14 residues. The DNA of the CDR3 is TGTGCCAGCAGCCCCCGTACCCACCTAGACGGCTACACCTTC. Its protein product is CASSPRTHLDGYTF.

The chain combines TRBV4-2 with TRBJ2-1; 11 bases line up with TRBD2. The CDR3 sequence is 16 residues long. Trimming at V came to 4 bases and at J to 3 bases, leaving 5 bases not matched to a gene. Germline V lookup: CDR1 LGHNA, CDR2 YNFKEQ. CDR3 coding DNA: TGTGCCAGCAGCCTAACTAGCGGGGGTGACTACAATGAGCAGTTCTTC. It specifies CASSLTSGGDYNEQFF.

This clone was picked up a small number of times. The chain has TRBV6-6 and TRBJ1-2; possibly TRBD1 for D (5 bases). Germline V lookup: CDR1 MNHNY, CDR2 SVGAGI (reference sequence). V was pared by 6 bases and J by 3 bases, with 17 bases between. CDR3 length: 15 residues. The CDR3 loop reads CASSLPGTEDYGYTF. The CDR3 DNA is TGTGCCAGCAGCCTTCCCGGGACTGAAGACTATGGCTACACCTTC.

The chain uses TRBV6-5 and TRBJ2-5; 8 bases are a match to TRBD2. CDR1 MNHEY and CDR2 SVGAGI come from the germline V gene. V was clipped by 7 bases and J by 4 bases; unmatched bases: 11. The CDR3 runs 15 residues. The CDR3: CASTSFGGATETQYF. The CDR3 nucleotides are TGTGCCAGCACGAGCTTCGGGGGGGCCACAGAGACCCAGTACTTC.

The rearrangement links TRBV11-1 to TRBJ2-3; 7 bases align to TRBD1. The CDR3 sequence is 15 residues long. The germline V gene has CDR1 SGHAT and CDR2 FQDESV (reference sequence). V shed 5 bases and J 3 bases; nucleotides not matched to a gene: 8. CDR3 sequence: CASSANRGTTDTQYF. CDR3 in DNA: TGTGCCAGCAGCGCCAACAGGGGTACGACAGATACGCAGTATTTT.

The V call is TRBV11-3, the J call TRBJ1-3; a possible D gene is TRBD1 (6 bases). CDR3 size: 15 residues. Trimming stripped 6 bases from V and 4 bases from J, with 16 bases between. Germline CDR1 is SGHNT and CDR2 is YENEEA. CDR3 amino acids: CASRNPRGSGNTIYF. In DNA form, the CDR3 reads TGTGCCAGCAGGAACCCCAGGGGATCAGGAAACACCATATATTTT.

The count of this clone is one. The gene calls are TRBV6-5 and TRBJ1-3; tentative D call: TRBD1 (6 bases). The CDR3 runs 15 residues. Germline CDR1 MNHEY, CDR2 SVGAGI. With 4 bases removed from V and 0 bases from J, the gap between germline ends came to 10 bases. This chain's CDR3 is CASSFSTGSGNTIYF. CDR3 in DNA: TGTGCCAGCAGTTTTTCGACAGGCTCTGGAAACACCATATATTTT.